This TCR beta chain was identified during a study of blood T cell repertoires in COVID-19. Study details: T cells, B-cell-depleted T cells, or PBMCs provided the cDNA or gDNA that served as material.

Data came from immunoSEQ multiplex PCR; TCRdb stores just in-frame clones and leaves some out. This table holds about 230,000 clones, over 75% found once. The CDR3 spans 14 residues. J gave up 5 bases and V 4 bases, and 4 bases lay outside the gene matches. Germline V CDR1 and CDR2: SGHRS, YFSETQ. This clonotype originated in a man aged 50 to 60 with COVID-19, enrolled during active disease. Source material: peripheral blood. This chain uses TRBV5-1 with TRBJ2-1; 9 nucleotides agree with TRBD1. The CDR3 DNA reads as TGCGCCAGCAGCGTACAGGGGGCGGACAATGAGCAGTTCTTC. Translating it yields CASSVQGADNEQFF.